This T cell receptor beta chain was identified in a study of blood T cell repertoires in COVID-19. About the research overall: From the United States, Italy and Spain came samples of acute and convalescent COVID-19.

This CDR3 has 13 residues. The V end was cut by 8 bases, the J end by 4 bases, with 15 bases between. Germline V gene lookup returns CDR1 WSHSY and CDR2 SAAADI. Allocation to cohorts depended on clinical history reported by the participants. Original analysis: Researchers report that nucleated cell counts were estimated from reference gene primer amplification. Profiled with immunoSEQ multiplex PCR; TCRdb holds only in-frame clones, not every one. Clone size and V and J calls were adopted from that table, with D and trimming inferred from the DNA. The profile shows about 460,000 clones, 70% to 90% of them singletons.

Sequencing used PBMCs or T cells enriched from blood (not recorded which). The TCR sequence derives from a woman aged 60-75 years who had recovered from COVID-19. The genes are TRBV10-2 and TRBJ2-7, with D perhaps matching TRBD1 (7 bases). In DNA, the CDR3 is TGCGCCAGCCAAGACAGGGCGGGATACGAGCAGTACGTC. Residues: CASQDRAGYEQYV.